These 22 T cell receptor beta chains came from one sample sequenced in a study of blood T cells in healthy people across ages. Primed by a sample-barcoded 5' primer and a J-beta primer mix, a second PCR proceeded for about 7 to 11 cycles. In TCRdb, the 5' RACE reads were re-called with MiXCR into one record per CDR3 protein. The top ten hold approximately 15% of the sample, which has 650,000 to 700,000 distinct CDR3 sequences, approximately 30% seen once. Specimen: blood. These receptors came from a woman older than 75 in good health.

This clonotype was recorded once. This may come from a read error, since a much larger clone is one base off. The CDR3 loop is CASSLGVLGTGHPYEQYF. CDR3 nucleotide sequence: TGTGCCAGCAGCTTAGGCGTTTTAGGGACAGGGCACCCCTACGAGCAGTACTTC. V gene TRBV7-2 combines with J gene TRBJ2-7; 9 nucleotides match TRBD1. The germline V gene has CDR1 SGHTA and CDR2 FQGNSA. V dropped 1 base and J dropped 2; count of bases not matched to a gene: 12. This CDR3 contains 18 residues.

This clonotype was observed a few times. This chain uses TRBV30 with TRBJ2-7; D is possibly TRBD1 (5 bases). V shed 4 bases and J shed 0 bases, with 13 bases lying between them. Germline V gene data show CDR1 as GTSNPN and CDR2 as SVGIG (reference sequence). CDR3 length: 14 amino acids. As DNA, the CDR3 is TGTGCCTGGACCCTGGACACCGTCTCCTACGAGCAGTACTTC. It encodes CAWTLDTVSYEQYF.

This clonotype has at least ten counts. This chain links TRBV4-1 with TRBJ2-1; 16 positions match TRBD2. Trimming cost V 3 bases and J 8 bases; bases outside gene matches: 4. This CDR3 comprises 16 residues. The germline CDR1 and CDR2 sequences are MGHRA and YSYEKL. The CDR3: CASSQPGLAGGHEQFF. The CDR3 region has the DNA TGCGCCAGCAGCCAGCCGGGACTAGCGGGGGGGCATGAGCAGTTCTTC.

The chain uses TRBV7-3 and TRBJ1-1; no definite D call. Germline CDR1 is SGHTA and CDR2 is FQGTGA. This CDR3 is built from 14 residues. Trimming left V 1 base short and J 6 bases short, with 12 bases between. As DNA, the CDR3 is TGTGCCAGCAGCTTAAGGGTAGGTCGGGCTGAAGCTTTCTTT. Its translation is CASSLRVGRAEAFF. Combining the CDR3 with reference TRBV7-3 and TRBJ1-1 gives the whole variable domain GAGVSQTPSNKVTEKGKYVELRCDPISGHTALYWYRQSLGQGPEFLIYFQGTGAADDSGLPNDRFFAVRPEGSVSTLKIQRTERGDSAVYLCASSLRVGRAEAFFGQGTRLTVV.

V and J are TRBV20-1 and TRBJ2-1; 9 bases line up with TRBD2. Germline CDR1 reads DFQATT; CDR2 reads SNEGSKA (reference sequence). V lost 5 bases and J lost 3; bases outside the gene matches: 2. The CDR3 covers 13 residues. CDR3 DNA sequence: TGCAGTGCTTTAGCGGGGGTCTACAATGAGCAGTTCTTC. Translation gives CSALAGVYNEQFF.

The sample holds a few counts of this clonotype. The rearrangement links TRBV2 to TRBJ1-1; 9 bases are a match to TRBD1. V shed 5 bases and J 4 bases; nucleotides not matched to a gene: 5. Germline V gene data show CDR1 as SNHLY and CDR2 as FYNNEI. This CDR3 has 14 amino acids. CDR3 residues: CASSYDRGTTEAFF. As DNA, the CDR3 is TGTGCCAGCAGTTACGACAGGGGGACCACTGAAGCTTTCTTT. The full variable domain, with the rest looked up from reference TRBV2 and TRBJ1-1, is EPEVTQTPSHQVTQMGQEVILRCVPISNHLYFYWYRQILGQKVEFLVSFYNNEISEKSEIFDDQFSVERPDGSNFTLKIRSTKLEDSAMYFCASSYDRGTTEAFFGQGTRLTVV.

V and J are TRBV5-6 and TRBJ2-3, with TRBD2 identical over 10 bases. The V segment lost 7 bases and the J segment 1 base; nucleotides outside the gene matches: 12. In germline, CDR1 is SGHDT, CDR2 YYEEEE. CDR3 length equals 17 residues. The CDR3 nucleotides are TGTGCCAGCGGAATCTATAGCGGGGGGTGGGGCACAGATACGCAGTATTTT. This gives the protein CASGIYSGGWGTDTQYF.

This clonotype was recorded many times. V gene TRBV20-1 combines with J gene TRBJ1-1; tentative D call: TRBD1 (5 bases). Between the trimmed V and J ends, which lost 3 bases and 5 bases, there was a span of 13 bases. CDR3 length equals 13 residues. Germline CDR1 reads DFQATT; CDR2 reads SNEGSKA (reference sequence). CDR3 residues: CSASGAGETEAFF. The CDR3 DNA reads as TGCAGTGCTAGTGGGGCGGGCGAGACTGAAGCTTTCTTT.

The sample holds a few counts of this clonotype. This may arise from a read error, as a much more abundant clone is one base away. The V and J genes are TRBV4-3 and TRBJ2-3, with TRBD1 as a possible D gene (6 bases). Trimming took 0 bases from V and 1 from J, leaving 11 bases between them. Germline V gene lookup returns CDR1 LGHNA and CDR2 YSLEER. The CDR3 has 16 amino acids. CDR3 DNA: TGCGCCAGCAGCCAAGATGGGGCAGGGGGCACAGATACGCAGTATTTT. It translates to CASSQDGAGGTDTQYF.

Ten or more counts support this clonotype. The chain joins TRBV7-2 to TRBJ2-6; 10 bases line up with TRBD2. Germline V gene data show CDR1 as SGHTA and CDR2 as FQGNSA. The CDR3 is made up of 17 amino acids. The junction had 3 bases not matched to a gene; V was cut back by 2 bases and J by 2 bases. CDR3 protein: CASSLKAGGPGANVLTF. The CDR3 DNA reads TGTGCCAGCAGCTTAAAAGCGGGGGGGCCTGGGGCCAACGTCCTGACTTTC.

At least ten counts were recorded for this clonotype. V gene TRBV6-1 combines with J gene TRBJ2-1; TRBD2 agrees at 9 bases. The germline V gene encodes CDR1 MNHNS and CDR2 SASEGT. J was trimmed by 9 bases and V by 9 bases; bases with no gene match: 15. The CDR3 runs 15 residues. The CDR3 nucleotides read TGTGCCAGTGCTGCTCGCGGGGGGGCCCCCAGTGAGCAGTTCTTC. Translated, it gives CASAARGGAPSEQFF.

This clonotype was seen just once. The genes are TRBV5-1 and TRBJ1-5; perhaps TRBD1 as D (6 bases). Trimming removed 6 bases at V and 6 bases at J, with 13 bases between. The CDR3 spans 13 residues. CDR1 and CDR2 from the germline V gene are SGHRS and YFSETQ. The CDR3 DNA is TGCGCCAGCAACAGGGCACCCTCTCAGCCCCAGCATTTT. Protein product: CASNRAPSQPQHF.

There are many counts of this clonotype. The V gene is TRBV5-1, the J gene TRBJ2-7, with D tentatively TRBD2 (6 bases). V lost 0 bases and J 7 bases, leaving 17 bases between the germline ends. This CDR3 contains 15 residues. Germline V gene lookup returns CDR1 SGHRS and CDR2 YFSETQ. CDR3 protein: CASSLEGRRVGEQYF. The CDR3 DNA reads TGCGCCAGCAGCTTGGAAGGACGGAGGGTGGGGGAGCAGTACTTC.

This clonotype has a count of ten or more. The gene calls are TRBV7-2 and TRBJ1-2; 7 bases are shared with TRBD1. The length of the CDR3 is 15 residues. The V and J ends lost 7 bases and 2 bases, in that order; junction bases with no gene match: 10. CDR1 is SGHTA and CDR2 is FQGNSA in the germline V gene. As DNA, the CDR3 is TGTGCCAGCACCCTAGACAGGGCCCCAAACTATGGCTACACCTTC. Its protein product is CASTLDRAPNYGYTF.

This clonotype was detected ten times or more. Here the CDR3 reads CASSLHRENGYTF. The CDR3 region has the DNA TGTGCCAGCAGCTTACACAGGGAGAATGGCTACACCTTC. This chain links TRBV7-8 with TRBJ1-2; possibly TRBD1 for D (6 bases). The germline V gene has CDR1 SGHVS and CDR2 FQNEAQ. Trimming removed 2 bases at V and 6 bases at J, with 10 bases between. This CDR3 comprises 13 residues.

This clonotype was seen many times. The rearrangement uses TRBV7-2 and TRBJ1-4; no definite D call. The CDR3 runs to 13 residues. Trimming left V 0 bases short and J 10 bases short, with 9 bases between. The germline CDR1 and CDR2 sequences are SGHTA and FQGNSA. In DNA form, the CDR3 reads TGTGCCAGCAGCTTAGCTAGTAGAGGAAAACTGTTTTTT. Translated, it gives CASSLASRGKLFF.

CDR3: CASSYSSTGRISMNTEAFF. As DNA, the CDR3 is TGTGCCAGCAGTTACTCGAGTACAGGCCGTATTTCCATGAACACTGAAGCTTTCTTT. This rearrangement joins TRBV6-5 to TRBJ1-1, with D perhaps TRBD1 (5 bases). The CDR3 has 19 residues. Germline CDR1 MNHEY, CDR2 SVGAGI. The V end lost 0 bases, the J end lost 0 bases, and 20 bases lay between the germline ends.

This clonotype was observed once. The chain carries TRBV29-1 and TRBJ2-3; 7 bases map to TRBD2. Trimming at V came to 8 bases and at J to 5 bases, leaving 13 bases not matched to a gene. This CDR3 spans 14 amino acids. Germline assignment: CDR1 SQVTM and CDR2 ANQGSEA. The DNA for the CDR3 is TGCAGCACCTCAGGACTAGTTGCGGGAGATACGCAGTATTTT. Translated, it gives CSTSGLVAGDTQYF.

This clonotype has just a few counts. This chain joins TRBV4-2 and TRBJ1-4; 7 bases map to TRBD1. With V trimmed by 5 bases and J by 3 bases, 6 bases remained unmatched. The CDR3 is 15 amino acids. Germline CDR1 is LGHNA and CDR2 is YNFKEQ. The CDR3 here is CASSNSQGANEKLFF. The DNA of the CDR3 is TGTGCCAGCAGCAACAGTCAGGGGGCTAATGAAAAACTGTTTTTT.

Many counts were recorded for this clonotype. This sequence joins TRBV2 and TRBJ2-7, with D tentatively TRBD1 (6 bases). V dropped 5 bases and J dropped 7 bases, with 15 bases sitting between them. The length of the CDR3 is 13 residues. Germline CDR1 reads SNHLY; CDR2 reads FYNNEI. The CDR3 coding sequence is TGTGCCAGCAGTCAACAGGGCCTGGGTGAGCAGTACTTC. Translation gives CASSQQGLGEQYF.

The genes are TRBV12-3 or TRBV12-4 and TRBJ2-2, with a possible D match to TRBD1 (5 bases). The CDR3 loop spans 15 amino acids. Trimming pared 8 bases from V and 6 bases from J, leaving 19 bases between. CDR3 residues: CASRQGSRGPGELFF. CDR3 nucleotide sequence: TGTGCCAGCCGCCAGGGTTCGCGCGGCCCCGGGGAGCTGTTTTTT.

This clonotype was observed at least ten times. The chain joins TRBV3-1 to TRBJ2-1; 8 bases fit TRBD2. The junction had 6 bases not matched to a gene; V was cut back by 1 base and J by 7 bases. Germline assignment: CDR1 LGHDT and CDR2 YNNKEL (reference sequence). The CDR3 loop spans 15 amino acids. The chain's CDR3 is CASSQVTGGVNEQFF. The CDR3 bases are TGTGCCAGCAGCCAAGTGACGGGGGGGGTAAATGAGCAGTTCTTC.